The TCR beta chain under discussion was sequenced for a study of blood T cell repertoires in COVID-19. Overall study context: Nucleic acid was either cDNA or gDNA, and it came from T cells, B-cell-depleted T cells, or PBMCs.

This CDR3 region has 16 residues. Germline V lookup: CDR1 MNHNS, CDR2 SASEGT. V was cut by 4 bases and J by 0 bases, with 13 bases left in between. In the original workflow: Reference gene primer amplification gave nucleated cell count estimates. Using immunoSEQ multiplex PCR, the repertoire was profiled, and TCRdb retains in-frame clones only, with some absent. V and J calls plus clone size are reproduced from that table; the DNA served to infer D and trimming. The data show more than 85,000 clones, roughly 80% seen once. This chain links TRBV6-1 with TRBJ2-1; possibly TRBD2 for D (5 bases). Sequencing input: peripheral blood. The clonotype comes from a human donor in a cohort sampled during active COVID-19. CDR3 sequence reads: CASSAFRGSSYNEQFF. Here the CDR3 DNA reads TGTGCCAGCAGTGCGTTCCGGGGAAGCTCCTACAATGAGCAGTTCTTC.